This T cell receptor (beta chain) stems from a study of cytomegalovirus exposure and HLA in healthy donors. With 60 Vbeta and 13 Jbeta primers, the PCR was carried out. The method was immunoSEQ multiplex PCR; TCRdb's version includes in-frame clones alone and lacks a portion of them. This sample has more than 110,000 clones; about 75% occur once, and the top ten carry 1.6%. Comment on this clone: Its antigen is not known.

Trimming removed 0 bases at V and 4 bases at J, with 10 bases between. Per germline, CDR1 SGHAT and CDR2 FQDESV (reference sequence). CDR3 length: 16 amino acids. Whole-study findings and limits: Serostatus for CMV was the only available immune exposure information.

The source is a woman aged 25 to 39 in good health and CMV-seronegative. Material: PBMCs. The genes are TRBV11-1 and TRBJ2-6; D gene unclear. The CDR3 coding sequence is TGTGCCAGCAGCTTAGCGTCAATCGGGGGGGCCAACGTCCTGACTTTC. Translating gives CASSLASIGGANVLTF.